This TCR beta chain stems from a study of post-analysis software for immune sequencing data. Whole-study context: Multiple sclerosis in the patients followed relapsing-remitting, secondary progressive and progressive-relapsing courses.

Whole-study findings and limits: With TRBV5-6, TRBV5-1 and TRBV20-1 included, several TRBV segments were more frequent in patients than in controls. For normalized Chao1 diversity, multiple sclerosis patients scored significantly lower than controls did. F measure showed strong co-clustering of same-batch samples.

Sequencing libraries made from TCR beta cDNA carried unique molecular identifiers. Around 460,000 cDNA molecules came from around 1 to 10 million T cells. TCRdb fed the PCR reads into MiXCR, producing one record per CDR3 protein. The data contain about 430,000 distinct CDR3 sequences, 30% to 40% of them singletons. This clonotype occurred a few times. Antigen unknown. This CDR3 comprises 15 residues. Per the germline V gene, CDR1 is SGHAT and CDR2 is FQNNGV. V shed 5 bases and J 7 bases; nucleotides not matched to a gene: 11. This chain uses TRBV11-2 with TRBJ1-2; 9 bases align to TRBD1. The sample consisted of blood. This TCR was sampled from a girl aged 2-10 years with multiple sclerosis. The CDR3 loop is CASSPRTGARSGYTF. The CDR3 nucleotides read TGTGCCAGCAGCCCACGGACAGGGGCGCGGAGTGGCTACACCTTC.